Listed here are 8 T cell receptor beta chains from one sample, sequenced in a study of blood T cell repertoires in COVID-19. Only in-frame clones appear in the TCRdb table, and some are missing; sequencing was by immunoSEQ multiplex PCR. The sample holds approximately 180,000 clones; 65% to 90% are singletons and the top ten take 5.2%. The sample consisted of PBMCs or T cells enriched from blood (not recorded which). The receptors shown here come from a woman aged 60-75 years with acute COVID-19.

This clone appeared once. DNA of the CDR3: TGTGCCAGTAGTATAGGGGACTCGAATGAGCAGTTCTTC. Amino acid sequence: CASSIGDSNEQFF. The rearrangement joins TRBV19 to TRBJ2-1; D is possibly TRBD2 (6 bases). The CDR3 has 13 residues. The germline V gene encodes CDR1 LNHDA and CDR2 SQIVND (reference sequence). V was clipped by 1 base and J by 7 bases, with 8 bases between them.

This clone was picked up a small number of times. This rearrangement joins TRBV5-1 to TRBJ1-2, with 7 bases that match TRBD1. This CDR3 region has 16 residues. Per germline, CDR1 SGHRS and CDR2 YFSETQ. Trimming at V came to 4 bases and at J to 5 bases, leaving 14 bases not matched to a gene. CDR3 sequence: CASSPGQTPSLYGYTF. CDR3 in DNA: TGCGCCAGCAGCCCGGGACAGACACCCTCGCTATATGGCTACACCTTC.

This clone was found a few times. The V gene is TRBV9, the J gene TRBJ1-1; D may be TRBD1 (5 bases). The CDR3 sequence is 14 residues long. Trimming took 0 bases from V and 10 from J, leaving 16 bases between them. The V gene's germline CDR1 is SGDLS and CDR2 YYNGEE. The CDR3 reads CASSVGTVGEVAFF. CDR3 bases: TGTGCCAGCAGCGTAGGAACGGTGGGGGAGGTAGCTTTCTTT.

The chain combines TRBV19 with TRBJ1-1; D is ambiguous. Germline V gene lookup returns CDR1 LNHDA and CDR2 SQIVND (reference sequence). The CDR3 runs to 14 residues. V was shortened by 5 bases and J by 2 bases, with 12 bases between the two germline ends. The CDR3 nucleotides are TGTGCCAGTAGTCCCTGGACTGAAAACACTGAAGCTTTCTTT. Protein product: CASSPWTENTEAFF.

The J gene is TRBJ2-4, the V gene TRBV30, with D hard to call. V shed 3 bases and J shed 0 bases, with 12 bases lying between them. The germline gives CDR1 GTSNPN, CDR2 SVGIG (reference sequence). The CDR3 consists of 15 residues. This CDR3 is CAWRSPGLAKNIQYF. CDR3 nucleotide sequence: TGTGCCTGGAGGTCACCGGGTCTAGCCAAAAACATTCAGTACTTC.

This clone was found a few times. This chain uses TRBV19 with TRBJ1-2; D may be TRBD1 (5 bases). The ends were cut back, 6 bases at V and 3 bases at J, with 17 bases in the middle. The CDR3 is 15 residues long. Per germline, CDR1 LNHDA and CDR2 SQIVND (reference sequence). The CDR3 bases are TGTGCCAGTAGATTTCGGAGGGGCCGCGACTATGGCTACACCTTC. Protein product: CASRFRRGRDYGYTF.

The rearrangement uses TRBV11-3 and TRBJ1-5; 8 positions agree with TRBD1. CDR3 length equals 17 residues. The V gene's germline CDR1 is SGHNT and CDR2 YENEEA. The J segment lost 6 bases and the V segment lost 5 bases, leaving 15 bases of the junction unmatched. The CDR3: CASSICSPGQGGQPQHF. The CDR3 DNA follows: TGTGCCAGCAGCATATGCTCCCCTGGACAGGGAGGTCAGCCCCAGCATTTT.

This chain uses TRBV24-1 with TRBJ1-5; perhaps TRBD1 as D (6 bases). Trimming stripped 2 bases from V and 3 bases from J, with 16 bases between. Germline CDR1 and CDR2: KGHDR and SFDVKD. CDR3 length: 17 amino acids. The CDR3 nucleotides are TGTGCCACCAGTGATTCCTCTTGGGGGCGCGACAATCAGCCCCAGCATTTT. This sequence encodes CATSDSSWGRDNQPQHF.